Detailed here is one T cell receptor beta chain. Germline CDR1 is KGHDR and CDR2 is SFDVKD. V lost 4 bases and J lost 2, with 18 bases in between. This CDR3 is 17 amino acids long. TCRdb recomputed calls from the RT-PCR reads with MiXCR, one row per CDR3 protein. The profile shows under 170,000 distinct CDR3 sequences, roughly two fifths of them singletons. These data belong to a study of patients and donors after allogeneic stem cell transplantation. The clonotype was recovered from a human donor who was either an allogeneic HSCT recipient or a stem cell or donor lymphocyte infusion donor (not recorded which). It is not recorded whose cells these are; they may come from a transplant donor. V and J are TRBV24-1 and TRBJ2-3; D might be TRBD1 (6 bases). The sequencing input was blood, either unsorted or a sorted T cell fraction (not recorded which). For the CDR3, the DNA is TGTGCCACCAGTGACTCGACGACAGGAGCTGTCACAGATACGCAGTATTTT. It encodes CATSDSTTGAVTDTQYF.